The clone carrying this TCR beta chain was found many times. The antigen is unknown. The data are from a study of read filtering for tumor transcriptome and immune sequencing. Findings and limits, study-wide: Dropping single-read clonotypes raised IR-seq and RNA-seq shared-clonotype correlation. IR-seq captured clonotypes deeper and more reliably than RNA-seq. About four fifths of IR-seq clonotypes had a single read, yet these held roughly 3.7% of reads.

V was cut by 11 bases and J by 2 bases, with 19 bases left in between. Germline lookup yields CDR1 WNHNN and CDR2 SYGVQD (reference sequence). The CDR3 is 14 amino acids. This library used roughly 400 ng RNA and molecular barcoded adaptors spanning alpha/delta and beta/gamma chains. TCRdb itself ran the reads through MiXCR, one entry per CDR3 protein. The sample comprises about 40,000 distinct CDR3 sequences, approximately 14% of which are singletons, and about 26% rests with the top ten. The chain combines TRBV10-1 with TRBJ2-7, with D perhaps TRBD2 (6 bases). The sequence was collected from a donor aged 40 or over with multiple myeloma. The specimen sequenced was a population of CD138-negative cells sorted from bone marrow. The CDR3 loop reads CAGTTGDSTYEQYF. In DNA form, the CDR3 reads TGCGCCGGCACCACGGGGGACTCGACCTACGAGCAGTACTTC.